These 27 T cell receptor beta chains were sequenced from one sample in a study of cytomegalovirus exposure and HLA in healthy donors. Researchers ran the PCR with 60 Vbeta and 13 Jbeta primers. Produced via immunoSEQ multiplex PCR; TCRdb's table is partial and in-frame only. This table holds some 130,000 clones, 80% found once. Sequenced: PBMCs. All receptors come from a young man in good health and CMV-seronegative.

CDR3 coding DNA: TGTGCCTGCGGTCTAGCGGACCATAACAATGAGCAGTTCTTC. Its translation: CACGLADHNNEQFF. The gene calls are TRBV30 and TRBJ2-1, with 7 bases that match TRBD2. J gave up 5 bases and V 6 bases, and 10 bases lay outside the gene matches. This CDR3 has 14 amino acids. In germline, CDR1 is GTSNPN, CDR2 SVGIG (reference sequence).

This chain links TRBV4-3 with TRBJ2-5, with D unclear. Trimming stripped 0 bases from V and 1 base from J, with 9 bases between. The CDR3 loop spans 15 amino acids. CDR1 and CDR2 (germline): LGHNA, YSLEER. As DNA, the CDR3 is TGCGCCAGCAGCCAAGATCTTCGGGTCCAAGAGACCCAGTACTTC. It specifies CASSQDLRVQETQYF.

The J gene is TRBJ2-1, the V gene TRBV18, with TRBD1 identical over 8 bases. CDR1 KGHSH and CDR2 LQKENI come from the germline V gene. The length of the CDR3 is 15 residues. The ends lost 2 bases at V and 6 bases at J; junction bases unmatched: 6. In DNA form, the CDR3 reads TGTGCCAGCTCACCAGAGACAGGGGCGAGCAATGAGCAGTTCTTC. Amino acid sequence: CASSPETGASNEQFF.

The chain links TRBV28 to TRBJ2-7; D is undetermined. CDR3 length equals 13 residues. Germline assignment: CDR1 MDHEN and CDR2 SYDVKM. Trimming removed 7 bases from V and 0 bases from J, with 10 bases in between. CDR3 nucleotide sequence: TGTGCCAGCAATGGCGGCACCTCCTACGAGCAGTACTTC. This gives the protein CASNGGTSYEQYF.

This clone was detected a few times. The rearrangement joins TRBV6-5 to TRBJ1-4; a possible D gene is TRBD1 (6 bases). The CDR3 contains 13 residues. Germline V gene lookup returns CDR1 MNHEY and CDR2 SVGAGI. Deletions cut 8 bases from V and 1 base from J, with 8 bases between. The CDR3 nucleotides read TGTGCCAGCGGGGGCAGAACTAATGAAAAACTGTTTTTT. Translation gives CASGGRTNEKLFF.

The gene calls are TRBV21-1 and TRBJ1-5. TRBV21-1 is a pseudogene locus. The CDR3 has 17 amino acids. The CDR3 sequence: CASSKVSHNYSNQPQHF. The CDR3 DNA reads TGTGCCAGCAGCAAAGTGTCACATAACTATAGCAATCAGCCCCAGCATTTT.

The chain recombines TRBV9 with TRBJ2-7, with 10 positions matching TRBD1. V dropped 0 bases and J dropped 5; count of bases not matched to a gene: 5. Germline CDR1 is SGDLS and CDR2 is YYNGEE. This CDR3 comprises 15 residues. The CDR3 nucleotides read TGTGCCAGCAGCGTAGGGGACAGGGGTTCCCACGAGCAGTACTTC. Its protein product is CASSVGDRGSHEQYF.

The rearrangement uses TRBV6-5 and TRBJ2-1; D unresolved. Trimming left V 0 bases short and J 7 bases short, with 7 bases between. The CDR3 consists of 13 residues. Per germline, CDR1 MNHEY and CDR2 SVGAGI. This CDR3 is CASSYSKRNEQFF. CDR3 nucleotide sequence: TGTGCCAGCAGTTACTCGAAACGGAATGAGCAGTTCTTC.

As DNA, the CDR3 is TGTGCCAGCAGTGACGCGACAGGGGAAAGGGATACGCAGTATTTT. It codes for CASSDATGERDTQYF. J is TRBJ2-3 and V is TRBV6-4; TRBD1 aligns across 8 bases. CDR3 length equals 15 residues. With V trimmed by 2 bases and J by 6 bases, 7 bases remained unmatched. The germline CDR1 and CDR2 sequences are MRHNA and SNTAGT.

The V and J genes are TRBV19 and TRBJ1-1; 7 nucleotides agree with TRBD1. There are 13 residues in the CDR3. V lost 5 bases and J lost 6; bases outside the gene matches: 6. Germline CDR1 is LNHDA and CDR2 is SQIVND (reference sequence). CDR3 region: CASSPGQLAEAFF. The CDR3 bases are TGTGCCAGTAGTCCGGGACAGTTGGCTGAAGCTTTCTTT.

V and J are TRBV6-5 and TRBJ2-1; 7 bases map to TRBD2. V lost 4 bases to trimming and J lost 7 bases; unmatched junction nucleotides: 13. The CDR3 totals 16 residues. Germline V gene sequence: CDR1 MNHEY, CDR2 SVGAGI. CDR3 nucleotide sequence: TGTGCCAGCAGTTCTGGGACTACCAAGGGGTTGAATGAGCAGTTCTTC. Its protein product is CASSSGTTKGLNEQFF.

This clone was picked up one time. This chain joins TRBV6-5 and TRBJ1-2; D remains ambiguous. Trimming cost V 2 bases and J 7 bases, with 14 bases left between them. The germline CDR1 and CDR2 sequences are MNHEY and SVGAGI. The CDR3 is 14 residues long. CDR3 loop: CASSYAQKESGYTF. The CDR3 DNA sequence: TGTGCCAGCAGTTACGCACAGAAAGAGAGTGGCTACACCTTC.

V usage is TRBV30 and J usage is TRBJ2-3; the D gene is possibly TRBD2 (6 bases). V gave up 4 bases and J gave up 1 base, with 18 bases separating them. There are 16 residues in the CDR3. Germline-derived CDR1 and CDR2 are GTSNPN and SVGIG (reference sequence). As DNA, the CDR3 is TGTGCCTGGACCCTAGGGGACTTCCTACGCACAGATACGCAGTATTTT. This translates into CAWTLGDFLRTDTQYF.

The rearrangement links TRBV9 to TRBJ2-7; 9 bases are a match to TRBD2. Losses at the gene ends were 0 bases for V and 3 bases for J; bases not matched to a gene: 7. This CDR3 is built from 16 residues. CDR1 is SGDLS and CDR2 is YYNGEE in the germline V gene. The CDR3 loop reads CASSVASSGALYEQYF. In DNA, the CDR3 is TGTGCCAGCAGCGTAGCGTCTAGCGGGGCCCTCTACGAGCAGTACTTC.

The rearrangement joins TRBV20-1 to TRBJ2-1; D uncertain. Trimming stripped 4 bases from V and 7 bases from J, with 5 bases between. The V gene's germline CDR1 is DFQATT and CDR2 SNEGSKA (reference sequence). CDR3 length: 10 residues. CDR3 protein: CSANQNEQFF. As DNA, the CDR3 is TGCAGTGCTAACCAGAATGAGCAGTTCTTC.

The chain joins TRBV7-2 to TRBJ2-5; 7 nucleotides agree with TRBD1. Trimming took 4 bases from V and 1 from J; bases not matched to a gene: 3. The CDR3 is 14 amino acids. Germline lookup yields CDR1 SGHTA and CDR2 FQGNSA. The CDR3 is CASSWGQSQETQYF. CDR3 nucleotides: TGTGCCAGCAGCTGGGGACAGTCCCAAGAGACCCAGTACTTC.

V and J are TRBV10-3 and TRBJ2-7; D gene ambiguous. The germline V gene encodes CDR1 ENHRY and CDR2 SYGVKD. There are 15 residues in the CDR3. V gave up 3 bases and J gave up 4 bases, with 16 bases separating them. CDR3 coding DNA: TGTGCCATCAGTGATGTGCCAGGAACAAAATACGAGCAGTACTTC. It specifies CAISDVPGTKYEQYF.

The rearrangement joins TRBV2 to TRBJ2-7; D not resolved. The CDR3 is made up of 11 amino acids. Deletions cut 8 bases from V and 1 base from J, with 6 bases between. Germline V lookup: CDR1 SNHLY, CDR2 FYNNEI. The CDR3 is CASGASYEQYF. In DNA, the CDR3 is TGTGCCAGCGGAGCTTCCTACGAGCAGTACTTC.

This chain joins TRBV7-6 and TRBJ2-5; D gene uncertain. Germline V gives CDR1 SGHVS, CDR2 FNYEAQ. The V end lost 1 base, the J end lost 5 bases, and 8 bases lay between the germline ends. The CDR3 runs 13 residues. The DNA for the CDR3 is TGTGCCAGCAGCTTAGGTGTGAGGGAGACCCAGTACTTC. Encoded protein: CASSLGVRETQYF.

This chain connects TRBV7-6 to TRBJ2-5; 8 nucleotides line up with TRBD1. The CDR3 has 15 amino acids. Germline loops: CDR1 SGHVS, CDR2 FNYEAQ. The ends lost 5 bases at V and 5 bases at J; junction bases unmatched: 10. CDR3 in DNA: TGTGCCAGCAGCCCCGGAACAGGGGGGTCTGAGACCCAGTACTTC. Its translation: CASSPGTGGSETQYF.

This rearrangement joins TRBV6-1 to TRBJ2-7; TRBD2 aligns across 8 bases. Germline CDR1 reads MNHNS; CDR2 reads SASEGT. V was clipped by 6 bases and J by 4 bases; unmatched bases: 8. The CDR3 contains 14 residues. As DNA, the CDR3 is TGTGCCAGCAGCGGGAGGGCCCTCGGGTACGAGCAGTACTTC. Its protein product is CASSGRALGYEQYF.

The genes are TRBV28 and TRBJ2-7; 10 bases agree with TRBD1. CDR3 length: 14 residues. V lost 5 bases and J lost 3; bases outside the gene matches: 4. Germline CDR1 is MDHEN and CDR2 is SYDVKM. CDR3 in DNA: TGTGCCAGCAGTCCAGGGACAGGGGTCTACGAGCAGTACTTC. Amino acid sequence: CASSPGTGVYEQYF.

J is TRBJ1-2 and V is TRBV7-9, with TRBD1 matching over 7 bases. Germline CDR1 SEHNR, CDR2 FQNEAQ (reference sequence). The CDR3 loop spans 13 amino acids. The V gene end was trimmed by 8 bases and the J gene end by 8 bases; junction bases not matched to a gene: 11. This CDR3 reads CASGVVGTVGYTF. DNA of the CDR3: TGTGCCAGCGGGGTGGTCGGGACAGTCGGCTACACCTTC.

The rearrangement joins TRBV28 to TRBJ2-3; 9 nucleotides match TRBD1. The junction had 6 bases not matched to a gene; V was cut back by 3 bases and J by 2 bases. This CDR3 spans 16 amino acids. The germline V gene has CDR1 MDHEN and CDR2 SYDVKM. Written as DNA, the CDR3 is TGTGCCAGCAGTTTTCAACAGGGGGCCATCACAGATACGCAGTATTTT. Translating gives CASSFQQGAITDTQYF.

This sequence joins TRBV28 and TRBJ2-3; 11 nucleotides agree with TRBD2. This CDR3 has 17 amino acids. Germline lookup yields CDR1 MDHEN and CDR2 SYDVKM. V lost 3 bases to trimming and J lost 4 bases; unmatched junction nucleotides: 9. The CDR3 sequence: CASSFPTSGSAADTQYF. CDR3 coding DNA: TGTGCCAGCAGTTTCCCCACTAGCGGGAGCGCAGCAGATACGCAGTATTTT.

V usage is TRBV6-5 and J usage is TRBJ2-1; the match to TRBD2 covers 9 bases. Losses at the gene ends were 0 bases for V and 7 bases for J; bases not matched to a gene: 1. Germline-derived CDR1 and CDR2 are MNHEY and SVGAGI. The length of the CDR3 is 14 residues. The CDR3, as DNA: TGTGCCAGCAGTTACTCGGCGGGGGGGAATGAGCAGTTCTTC. Amino acids: CASSYSAGGNEQFF.

The chain joins TRBV7-3 to TRBJ2-1, with 7 bases that match TRBD2. This CDR3 spans 14 amino acids. Germline loops: CDR1 SGHTA, CDR2 FQGTGA. J gave up 6 bases and V 2 bases, and 4 bases lay outside the gene matches. CDR3: CASSLGAGVNEQFF. The CDR3 nucleotides read TGTGCCAGCAGCTTAGGGGCGGGAGTCAATGAGCAGTTCTTC.